This record concerns one T cell receptor (beta chain) sequence. This sample is part of a study of blood T cell repertoires in COVID-19. Study overall: T cells, B-cell-depleted T cells, or PBMCs supplied cDNA or gDNA.

Clones were read by immunoSEQ multiplex PCR, and TCRdb kept only the in-frame ones, dropping some. Of approximately 440,000 clones in the sample, less than 95% were seen once. This CDR3 is built from 16 residues. The V segment lost 2 bases and the J segment 6 bases; nucleotides outside the gene matches: 11. Germline V gene sequence: CDR1 MNHNS, CDR2 SASEGT. Researchers sorted participants into cohorts using their self-reported clinical history. Each recovered donor of Cohort 3 presented with two negative PCRs, clearance, or symptom resolution. The sequence came from a man between 18 and 35 years old who had recovered from COVID-19. Sequencing input: PBMCs or T cells enriched from blood (not recorded which). The J gene is TRBJ2-7, the V gene TRBV6-1; 9 bases are a match to TRBD1. In DNA, the CDR3 is TGTGCCAGCAGTGAATCGCGTGTACAGGGGGCTGGCGAGCAGTACTTC. Translated: CASSESRVQGAGEQYF.